This TCR beta chain was documented in a study of OX40 agonist ivuxolimab in advanced cancers. Study findings and constraints: Expanded clones belonging to CD8+ T cells outnumbered, on average, those of CD4+.

The table came from immunoSEQ multiplex PCR; TCRdb's copy has only in-frame clones and leaves some out. Of approximately 65,000 clones in the sample, approximately 89% were seen once. Note on this clone: What it recognizes is unknown.

Per germline, CDR1 KGHSH and CDR2 LQKENI. This CDR3 comprises 16 residues. The V and J ends lost 2 bases and 3 bases, in that order; junction bases with no gene match: 9. On cycle 4 day 1 and cycle 7 day 1, as well as at baseline, blood was sampled. The chain uses TRBV18 and TRBJ2-7; 8 positions match TRBD2. The receptor was derived from an adult with an advanced solid tumor such as melanoma, head and neck, liver or kidney cancer. The starting material was CD4+ or CD8+ T cells sorted from blood, obtained in a trial of the OX40 agonist ivuxolimab. The CDR3 loop reads CASSPINGLADYEQYF. The CDR3 coding sequence is TGTGCCAGCTCACCAATTAACGGACTAGCCGACTACGAGCAGTACTTC.